A selection of T cell receptor beta chains follows, all from one sample in a study of blood T cell repertoires in COVID-19. The method was immunoSEQ multiplex PCR; TCRdb's version includes in-frame clones alone and lacks a portion of them. The sample yields roughly 400,000 clones, 80% to 95% seen once. Sequenced material: PBMCs or T cells enriched from blood (not recorded which). These receptors all come from a man aged 18 to 29 who had recovered from COVID-19. Both conserved end residues are part of each CDR3. D genes are given only for firm matches. Size is omitted from some rows. Given values are once, few, many or a class for expanded clones.

abundance	v_gene	j_gene	d_gene	CDR3nt	CDR3aa
.	TRBV9	TRBJ1-6	.	TGTGCCAGCAGCGTAGGCAGATCGGGGAATTCACCCCTCCACTTT	CASSVGRSGNSPLHF
.	TRBV21-1	TRBJ2-7	.	TGTGCCAGCAGCAAAGAGCGACAGGGTAACGAGCAGTACTTC	CASSKERQGNEQYF
.	TRBV5-1	TRBJ2-7	.	TGCGCCAGCAGCTTGGAAGAAACGTATAGCTACGAGCAGTACTTC	CASSLEETYSYEQYF
.	TRBV27	TRBJ2-3	TRBD2	TGTGCCAGCACGACTAGCGGGACGGTCAATACGCAGTATTTT	CASTTSGTVNTQYF
.	TRBV2	TRBJ1-5	.	TGTGCCAGCAGTGAAAGGCGCAGGGGACGGGGGCCCCAGCATTTT	CASSERRRGRGPQHF
.	TRBV3-1/TRBV3-2	TRBJ1-1	TRBD1	TGTGCCAGCAGTTACAGGGGGTCTATGAACACTGAAGCTTTCTTT	CASSYRGSMNTEAFF
.	TRBV18	TRBJ1-6	TRBD1	TGTGCCAGCTCATCGGGACAGGCTGATAATTCACCCCTCCACTTT	CASSSGQADNSPLHF
.	TRBV7-6	TRBJ2-7	.	TGTGCCAGCAGCTTAGAGGCTAGTCTTGAGCAGTACTTC	CASSLEASLEQYF
.	TRBV3-1/TRBV3-2	TRBJ1-6	.	TGTGCCAGCAGCTTCAGGGCCAGCCTTTCACCCCTCCACTTT	CASSFRASLSPLHF
.	TRBV5-5	TRBJ1-3	.	TGTGCCAGCAGCTTGTTGGCTTCTTCTGGAAACACCATATATTTT	CASSLLASSGNTIYF
few	TRBV27	TRBJ2-5	TRBD2	TGTGCCAGCAGTCAGACTAGCGGGGGGGATGTGGCCCAGTACTTC	CASSQTSGGDVAQYF
once	TRBV12-3/TRBV12-4	TRBJ1-1	.	TGTGCCAGCAGAATAATGAACACTGAAGCTTTCTTT	CASRIMNTEAFF
once	TRBV28	TRBJ2-1	.	TGTGCCAGCAGTTTATCGGGGATGGGTGAGCAGTTCTTC	CASSLSGMGEQFF
.	TRBV6-4	TRBJ1-1	.	TGTGCCAGCGGTTTATCCCTGGGGCCAATCCAGGGGAACACTGAAGCTTTCTTT	CASGLSLGPIQGNTEAFF
.	TRBV12-5	TRBJ1-1	.	TGTGCTAGTGGTTCGTATGCGGGCCCGAACACTGAAGCTTTCTTT	CASGSYAGPNTEAFF
.	TRBV2	TRBJ1-6	TRBD1	TGTGCCAGCGTATGGGACAGGCCGAAGAGTAATTCACCCCTCCACTTT	CASVWDRPKSNSPLHF
.	TRBV2	TRBJ1-3	TRBD1	TGTGCCAGCAGGGTAGGACAGGCGGCGGACACCATATATTTT	CASRVGQAADTIYF
.	TRBV10-2	TRBJ2-3	.	TGCGCCAGCAGTGATAACGGTGATACGCAGTATTTT	CASSDNGDTQYF
.	TRBV18	TRBJ2-6	.	TGTGCCAGCTCGTCCAGCTCTGGGGCCAACGTCCTGACTTTC	CASSSSSGANVLTF
once	TRBV27	TRBJ2-7	TRBD1	TGTGCCAGCAGTTTGAGGACAGGGGGGTACGAGCAGTACTTC	CASSLRTGGYEQYF
.	TRBV10-3	TRBJ2-7	TRBD1	TGTGCCATCAGTGAGTCGGGGACAGGGGCCTACGAGCAGTACTTC	CAISESGTGAYEQYF
.	TRBV2	TRBJ2-3	TRBD2	TGTGCCAGCAGTGAGACTAGCGGGAGTTCGTCAGATACGCAGTATTTT	CASSETSGSSSDTQYF
once	TRBV19	TRBJ2-7	TRBD1	TGTGCCAGTAGTATCGGGACAGGAGGCTACGAGCAGTACTTC	CASSIGTGGYEQYF
.	TRBV2	TRBJ2-1	TRBD2	TGTGCCAGCAGTGAAGCGGGCCTAGCGGGGGGTGTTTACAATGAGCAGTTCTTC	CASSEAGLAGGVYNEQFF
.	TRBV27	TRBJ1-1	TRBD1	TGTGCCAGCAGTTCGGGTTTCCGGGACAGTCCTGAAGCTTTCTTT	CASSSGFRDSPEAFF
.	TRBV29-1	TRBJ1-2	.	TGCAGCGTTCTTGGGCAGGGATTCAACTATGGCTACACCTTC	CSVLGQGFNYGYTF
few	TRBV5-5	TRBJ2-3	TRBD1	TGTGCTTGTAAAAGAACGGACAGGGGAATAGATACGCAGTATTTT	CACKRTDRGIDTQYF